The rows below give T cell receptor beta chains drawn from one sample of a study of OX40 agonist ivuxolimab in advanced cancers. TCRdb's copy holds only in-frame clones and misses some; the assay was immunoSEQ multiplex PCR. The data contain approximately 48,000 clones, approximately 80% of them singletons. The sample consisted of CD4+ or CD8+ T cells sorted from blood, taken in a trial of the OX40 agonist ivuxolimab. The source of these receptors is an adult with an advanced solid tumor such as melanoma, head and neck, liver or kidney cancer. The CDR3 runs from the conserved cysteine through the conserved F or W. A D gene is named only where the DNA matches it firmly. Clone size is not always given. Where it is, it says once, few, many or a class for expanded clones.

size	V	J	D	CDR3	DNA
once	TRBV6-5	TRBJ2-7	TRBD1	CASRYFPLTGGGEQYF	TGTGCCAGCAGATACTTTCCCTTGACAGGGGGCGGTGAGCAGTACTTC
.	TRBV5-1	TRBJ2-7	.	CASTLRTASHEQYF	TGCGCCAGCACCCTCAGGACGGCCTCCCACGAGCAGTACTTC
.	TRBV6-1	TRBJ2-1	.	CASSQGTGQQFF	TGTGCCAGCAGTCAAGGGACGGGACAGCAGTTCTTC
.	TRBV7-2	TRBJ2-6	.	CASSLTGTEFGANVLTF	TGTGCCAGCAGCTTAACCGGGACGGAATTCGGGGCCAACGTCCTGACTTTC
few	TRBV7-9	TRBJ1-1	TRBD1	CASSSTGGRTEAFF	TGTGCCAGCAGCTCGACAGGGGGTAGGACTGAAGCTTTCTTT
.	TRBV19	TRBJ1-1	TRBD1	CASSVDRAVNMNTEAFF	TGTGCCAGTAGTGTGGACAGGGCAGTAAACATGAACACTGAAGCTTTCTTT
.	TRBV20-1	TRBJ2-1	TRBD2	CSARTSGAQFF	TGCAGTGCTAGAACAAGCGGGGCTCAGTTCTTC
.	TRBV2	TRBJ2-7	.	CASRGASYEQYF	TGTGCCAGCAGGGGGGCCTCCTACGAGCAGTACTTC
.	TRBV5-1	TRBJ2-2	.	CASSLEGTGELFF	TGCGCCAGCAGCTTGGAAGGCACCGGGGAGCTGTTTTTT
.	TRBV11-2	TRBJ2-3	.	CASSLVVAHTDTQYF	TGTGCCAGCAGCTTAGTGGTAGCGCACACAGATACGCAGTATTTT
.	TRBV7-9	TRBJ1-2	.	CASRAGTGVCQDRGYGYTF	TGTGCCAGCAGAGCCGGGACCGGGGTTTGTCAAGATAGGGGCTATGGCTACACCTTC
.	TRBV5-4	TRBJ2-7	TRBD2	CASSSGTSGSFKGYEQYF	TGTGCCAGCAGTTCCGGGACTAGCGGGAGCTTTAAGGGGTACGAGCAGTACTTC
.	TRBV2	TRBJ1-4	TRBD1	CASSGTGSNEKLFF	TGTGCCAGCAGTGGGACAGGTAGTAATGAAAAACTGTTTTTT
.	TRBV10-1	TRBJ2-1	.	CASSGLGEDEQFF	TGCGCCAGCAGTGGCTTGGGGGAGGATGAGCAGTTCTTC
.	TRBV19	TRBJ2-6	TRBD1	CASRQGAGANVLTF	TGTGCCAGTAGACAGGGGGCTGGGGCCAACGTCCTGACTTTC
.	TRBV4-2	TRBJ2-3	.	CASRDRPSSTDTQYF	TGTGCCAGCAGGGACAGACCGTCTAGCACAGATACGCAGTATTTT
.	TRBV9	TRBJ2-3	.	CASSTLADTQYF	TGTGCCAGCAGCACACTGGCAGATACGCAGTATTTT
.	TRBV23-1	TRBJ2-1	.	CASSQTPNYNEQFF	TGCGCCAGCAGTCAAACACCAAACTACAATGAGCAGTTCTTC